These 7 T cell receptor beta chains share one sample of origin, sequenced in a study of CXCR3-negative and CXCR3-positive naive CD8 T cells. Libraries of TRB cDNA were made by 5' RACE and carried UMIs. TCRdb re-analyzed the 5' RACE reads; it lists each CDR3 protein once, without DNA. The sample includes 70,000 to 95,000 distinct CDR3 sequences. The specimen sequenced was naive CXCR3- CD8+ T cells from blood. Subset reported: CD45RO-CCR7+CD27+CD95- naive CD8+ T cells lacking CXCR3 (TNR3-). The receptors derive from a human donor in good health. Some clones in this sample may be carry-over from other donors' samples.

This chain links TRBV7-2 with TRBJ2-7; checking the TCRdb D call of TRBD1 is not possible without DNA. CDR1 is SGHTA, CDR2 FQGNSA, per germline. The CDR3 runs 16 residues. Here the CDR3 reads CASSLSPGTGGLEQYF.

CDR3 amino acids: CSVRLANTYNEQFF. The rearrangement links TRBV29-1 to TRBJ2-1; TCRdb returns TRBD2, unconfirmable since there is no DNA. This CDR3 comprises 14 residues. Germline loops: CDR1 SQVTM, CDR2 ANQGSEA.

This chain uses TRBV7-9 with TRBJ2-1; the D call of TRBD1 rests on TCRdb alone, since no DNA is present to check it. This CDR3 is 14 amino acids long. Germline loops: CDR1 SEHNR, CDR2 FQNEAQ (reference sequence). The CDR3 sequence is CASRGGQGYNEQFF. Based on the CDR3 plus reference TRBV7-9 and TRBJ2-1, the full variable domain is DTGVSQNPRHKITKRGQNVTFRCDPISEHNRLYWYRQTLGQGPEFLTYFQNEAQLEKSRLLSDRFSAERPKGSFSTLEIQRTEQGDSAMYLCASRGGQGYNEQFFGPGTRLTVL.

V usage is TRBV2 and J usage is TRBJ2-7; the TCRdb call, TRBD2, lacks DNA for checking. This CDR3 region has 14 residues. In germline, CDR1 is SNHLY, CDR2 FYNNEI. CDR3 sequence: CASRLAGGSHEQYF.

The chain employs TRBV7-8 and TRBJ1-5; TCRdb lists TRBD1, though no DNA is available to test this call. The germline V gene has CDR1 SGHVS and CDR2 FQNEAQ. CDR3 length: 17 residues. The CDR3 protein is CASSSRGTGYSNQPQHF.

The chain recombines TRBV20-1 with TRBJ2-7. The CDR3 has 14 amino acids. Per the germline V gene, CDR1 is DFQATT and CDR2 is SNEGSKA (reference sequence). The CDR3 reads CSARDLIGPYEQYF.

J is TRBJ2-7 and V is TRBV10-3; TCRdb lists TRBD1, though no DNA is available to test this call. The V gene's germline CDR1 is ENHRY and CDR2 SYGVKD. The CDR3 loop spans 20 amino acids. CDR3 protein: CAISESLPGPHGQGSYEQYF.